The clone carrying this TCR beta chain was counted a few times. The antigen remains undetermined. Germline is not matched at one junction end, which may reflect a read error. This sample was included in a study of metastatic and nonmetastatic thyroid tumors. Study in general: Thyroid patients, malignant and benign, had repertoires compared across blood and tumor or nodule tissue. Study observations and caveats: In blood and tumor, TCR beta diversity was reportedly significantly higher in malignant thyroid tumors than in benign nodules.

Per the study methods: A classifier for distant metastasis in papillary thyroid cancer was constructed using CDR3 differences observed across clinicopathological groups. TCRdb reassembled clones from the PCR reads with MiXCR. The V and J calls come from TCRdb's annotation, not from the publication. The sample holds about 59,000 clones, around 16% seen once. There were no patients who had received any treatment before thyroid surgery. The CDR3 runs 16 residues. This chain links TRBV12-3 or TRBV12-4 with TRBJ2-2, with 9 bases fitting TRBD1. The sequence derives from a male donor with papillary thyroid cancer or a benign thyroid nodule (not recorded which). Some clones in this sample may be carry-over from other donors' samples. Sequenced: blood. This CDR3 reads CASSPGTGMNTGDLFF. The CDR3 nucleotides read TGTGCCAGCAGTCCCGGGACAGGGATGAACACCGGGGATCTGTTTTTT.